The present T cell receptor (beta chain) was sequenced within a study of CD8 T cells in Susac syndrome. Reverse transcription used about 0.5 to 1 ug RNA and random hexamers. It was immunoSEQ multiplex PCR that amplified TCR beta CDR3 across 54 Vbeta and 13 Jbeta. TCRdb re-derived calls from the immunoSEQ multiplex PCR reads in MiXCR, one entry per CDR3 protein. Of approximately 130,000 distinct CDR3 sequences listed, more than 75% are singletons. The V end was cut by 3 bases, the J end by 2 bases, with 16 bases between. Per the germline V gene, CDR1 is KGHSH and CDR2 is LQKENI. The CDR3 is made up of 16 amino acids.

This TCR was recovered from a human donor with multiple sclerosis. The V gene is TRBV18, the J gene TRBJ2-5; weak D call: TRBD1 (6 bases). Specimen: CD8+ T cells from PBMCs. The DNA of the CDR3 is TGTGCCAGCTCACCTTTTGACAGGACAATTCAAGAGACCCAGTACTTC. Translating it yields CASSPFDRTIQETQYF. The entire variable domain, with the rest obtained from reference TRBV18 and TRBJ2-5, is as follows: NAGVMQNPRHLVRRRGQEARLRCSPMKGHSHVYWYRQLPEEGLKFMVYLQKENIIDESGMPKERFSAEFPKEGPSILRIQQVVRGDSAAYFCASSPFDRTIQETQYFGPGTRLLVL.